This T cell receptor (beta chain) was found in a study of spatial heterogeneity in lung cancer. Whole-study results and caveats: Whereas they appeared in blood less at follow-up, ubiquitous expanded tumor TCRs appeared there more at resection.

Germline lookup yields CDR1 MGHDK and CDR2 SYGVNS. CDR3 length equals 12 residues. With 4 bases removed from V and 3 bases from J, the gap between germline ends came to 7 bases. Noted time point: sample taken at primary tumor resection. Sequencing covered unsorted whole RNA taken from tumor, nontumor lung or frozen PBMC. This clonotype was seen ten or more times. Its specificity is unknown. TCRdb fed the 5' RACE reads into MiXCR, producing one record per CDR3 protein. This repertoire shows about 45,000 distinct CDR3 sequences, roughly 13% found once; its top ten account for about 55%. This sequence was found in a male donor with early-stage non-small cell lung cancer. The specimen comprised PBMCs, sampled at surgery. The chain links TRBV25-1 to TRBJ2-7; D call uncertain. The CDR3 protein is CASSGAGYEQYF. The CDR3 coding sequence is TGTGCCAGCAGTGGGGCCGGCTACGAGCAGTACTTC.